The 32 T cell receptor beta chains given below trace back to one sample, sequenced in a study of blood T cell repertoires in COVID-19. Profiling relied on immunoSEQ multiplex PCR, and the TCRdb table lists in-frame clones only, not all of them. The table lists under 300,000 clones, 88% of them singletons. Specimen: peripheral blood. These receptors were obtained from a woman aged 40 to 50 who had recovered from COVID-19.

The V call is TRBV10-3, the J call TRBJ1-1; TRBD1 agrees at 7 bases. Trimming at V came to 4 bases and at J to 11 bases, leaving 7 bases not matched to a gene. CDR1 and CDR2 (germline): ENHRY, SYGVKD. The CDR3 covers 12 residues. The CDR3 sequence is CAISGDSPGAFF. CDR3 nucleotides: TGTGCCATCAGTGGGGACAGCCCTGGGGCTTTCTTT.

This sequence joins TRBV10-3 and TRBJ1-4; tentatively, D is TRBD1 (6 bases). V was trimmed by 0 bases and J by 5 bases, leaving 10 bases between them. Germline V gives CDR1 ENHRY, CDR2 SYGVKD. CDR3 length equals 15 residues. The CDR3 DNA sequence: TGTGCCATCAGTGAGTCCGGACAGTCGAATGAAAAACTGTTTTTT. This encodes CAISESGQSNEKLFF.

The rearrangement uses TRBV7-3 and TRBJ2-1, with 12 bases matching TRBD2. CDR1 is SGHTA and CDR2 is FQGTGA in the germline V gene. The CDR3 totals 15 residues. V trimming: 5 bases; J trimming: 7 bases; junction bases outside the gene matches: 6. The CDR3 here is CASSPHLAGGNEQFF. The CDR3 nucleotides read TGTGCCAGCAGCCCTCACCTAGCGGGGGGGAATGAGCAGTTCTTC.

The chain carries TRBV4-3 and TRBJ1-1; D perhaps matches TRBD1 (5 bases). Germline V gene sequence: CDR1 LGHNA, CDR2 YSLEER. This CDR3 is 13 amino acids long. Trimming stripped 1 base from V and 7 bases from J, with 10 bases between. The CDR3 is CASSQGHQGEAFF. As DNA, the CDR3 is TGCGCCAGCAGCCAAGGGCACCAGGGTGAAGCTTTCTTT.

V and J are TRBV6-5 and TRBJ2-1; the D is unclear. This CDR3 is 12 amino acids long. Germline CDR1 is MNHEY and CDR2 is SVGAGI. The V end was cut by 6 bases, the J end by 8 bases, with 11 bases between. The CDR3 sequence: CASSPGSHEQFF. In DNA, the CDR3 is TGTGCCAGCAGCCCAGGCAGCCATGAGCAGTTCTTC.

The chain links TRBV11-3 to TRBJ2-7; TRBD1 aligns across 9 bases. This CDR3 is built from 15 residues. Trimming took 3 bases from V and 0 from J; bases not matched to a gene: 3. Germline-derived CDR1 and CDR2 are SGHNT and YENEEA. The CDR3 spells CASSLTGGTSYEQYF. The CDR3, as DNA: TGTGCCAGCAGCTTGACAGGGGGAACCTCCTACGAGCAGTACTTC.

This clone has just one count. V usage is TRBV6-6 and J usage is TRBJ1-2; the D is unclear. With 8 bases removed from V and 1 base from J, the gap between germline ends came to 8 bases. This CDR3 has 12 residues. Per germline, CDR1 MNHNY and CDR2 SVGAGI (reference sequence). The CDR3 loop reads CASAVGNYGYTF. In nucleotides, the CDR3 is TGTGCCAGCGCGGTGGGTAACTATGGCTACACCTTC.

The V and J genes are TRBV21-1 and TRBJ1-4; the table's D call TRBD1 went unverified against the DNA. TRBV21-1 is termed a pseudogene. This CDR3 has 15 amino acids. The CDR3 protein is CASSKGSTGREKLFF. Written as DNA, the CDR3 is TGTGCCAGCAGCAAAGGTTCGACAGGGCGCGAAAAACTGTTTTTT.

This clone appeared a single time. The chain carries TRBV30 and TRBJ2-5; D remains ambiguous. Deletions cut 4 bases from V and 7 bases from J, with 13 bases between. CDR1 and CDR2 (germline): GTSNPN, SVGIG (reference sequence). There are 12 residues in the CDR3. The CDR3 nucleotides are TGTGCCTGGATGAGGCCAACGGGGACCCAGTACTTC. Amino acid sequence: CAWMRPTGTQYF.

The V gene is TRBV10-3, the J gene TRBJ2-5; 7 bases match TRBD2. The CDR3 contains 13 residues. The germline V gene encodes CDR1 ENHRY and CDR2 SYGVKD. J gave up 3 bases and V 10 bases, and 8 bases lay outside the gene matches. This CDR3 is CASLGTTEETQYF. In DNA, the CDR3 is TGTGCCAGCCTGGGGACTACCGAAGAGACCCAGTACTTC.

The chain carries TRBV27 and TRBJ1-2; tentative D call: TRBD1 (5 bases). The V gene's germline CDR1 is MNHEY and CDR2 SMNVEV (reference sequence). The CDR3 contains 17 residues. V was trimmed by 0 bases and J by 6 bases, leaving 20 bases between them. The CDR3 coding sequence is TGTGCCAGCAGTTTATCTCCAAGGGGTCTCCGATCGGATGGCTACACCTTC. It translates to CASSLSPRGLRSDGYTF.

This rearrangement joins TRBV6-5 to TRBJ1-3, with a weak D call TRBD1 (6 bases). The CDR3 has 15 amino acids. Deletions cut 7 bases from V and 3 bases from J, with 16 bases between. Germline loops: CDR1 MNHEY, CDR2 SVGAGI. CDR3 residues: CASNNPGHDGNTIYF. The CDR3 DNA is TGTGCCAGCAATAACCCGGGACACGATGGAAACACCATATATTTT.

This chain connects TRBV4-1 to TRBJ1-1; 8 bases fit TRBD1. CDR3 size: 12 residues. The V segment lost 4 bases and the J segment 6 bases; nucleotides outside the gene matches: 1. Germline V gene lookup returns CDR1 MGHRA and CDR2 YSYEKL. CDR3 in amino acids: CASSPTGAEAFF. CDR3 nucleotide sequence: TGCGCCAGCAGCCCGACAGGGGCTGAAGCTTTCTTT.

The CDR3 loop is CASSPRLGRTEAFF. Written as DNA, the CDR3 is TGTGCCAGTAGCCCCAGGCTGGGGAGGACTGAAGCTTTCTTT. The rearrangement links TRBV19 to TRBJ1-1; no firm D call. The germline V gene encodes CDR1 LNHDA and CDR2 SQIVND (reference sequence). V lost 6 bases and J lost 5, with 16 bases in between. There are 14 residues in the CDR3.

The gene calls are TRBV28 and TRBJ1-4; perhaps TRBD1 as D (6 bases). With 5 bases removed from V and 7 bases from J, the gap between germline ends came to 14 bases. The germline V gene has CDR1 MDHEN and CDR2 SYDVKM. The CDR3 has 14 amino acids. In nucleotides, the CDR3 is TGTGCCAGCAGTCTCAGGGGATGGGTTGAAAAACTGTTTTTT. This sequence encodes CASSLRGWVEKLFF.

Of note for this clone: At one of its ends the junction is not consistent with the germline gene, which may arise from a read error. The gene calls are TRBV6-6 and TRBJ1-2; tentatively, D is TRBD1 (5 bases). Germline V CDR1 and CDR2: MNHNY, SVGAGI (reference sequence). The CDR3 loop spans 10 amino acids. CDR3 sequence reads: CASSQQTEAF. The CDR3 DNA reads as TGTGCCAGCAGTCAACAGACAGAGGCCTTC.

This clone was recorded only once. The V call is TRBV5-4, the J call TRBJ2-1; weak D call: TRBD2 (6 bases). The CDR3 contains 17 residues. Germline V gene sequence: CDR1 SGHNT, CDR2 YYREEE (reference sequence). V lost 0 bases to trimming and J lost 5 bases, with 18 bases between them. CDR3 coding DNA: TGTGCCAGCAGCTTGGCCCCCGGGAGTTTGGTGAACAATGAGCAGTTCTTC. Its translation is CASSLAPGSLVNNEQFF.

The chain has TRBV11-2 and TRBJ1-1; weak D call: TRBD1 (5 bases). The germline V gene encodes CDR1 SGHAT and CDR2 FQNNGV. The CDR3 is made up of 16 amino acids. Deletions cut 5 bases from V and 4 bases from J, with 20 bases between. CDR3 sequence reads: CASSTYGKGPSTEAFF. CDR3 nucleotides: TGTGCCAGCAGCACCTACGGTAAGGGGCCCAGCACTGAAGCTTTCTTT. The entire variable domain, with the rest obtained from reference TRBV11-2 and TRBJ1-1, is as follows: EAGVAQSPRYKIIEKRQSVAFWCNPISGHATLYWYQQILGQGPKLLIQFQNNGVVDDSQLPKDRFSAERLKGVDSTLKIQPAKLEDSAVYLCASSTYGKGPSTEAFFGQGTRLTVV.

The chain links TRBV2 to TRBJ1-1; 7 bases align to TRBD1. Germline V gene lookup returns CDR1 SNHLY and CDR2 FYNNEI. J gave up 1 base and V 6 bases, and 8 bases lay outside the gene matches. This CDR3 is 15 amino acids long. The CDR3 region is CASRGAGQWNTEAFF. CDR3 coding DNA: TGTGCCAGCAGGGGGGCGGGACAGTGGAACACTGAAGCTTTCTTT. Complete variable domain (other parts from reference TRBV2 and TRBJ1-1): EPEVTQTPSHQVTQMGQEVILRCVPISNHLYFYWYRQILGQKVEFLVSFYNNEISEKSEIFDDQFSVERPDGSNFTLKIRSTKLEDSAMYFCASRGAGQWNTEAFFGQGTRLTVV.

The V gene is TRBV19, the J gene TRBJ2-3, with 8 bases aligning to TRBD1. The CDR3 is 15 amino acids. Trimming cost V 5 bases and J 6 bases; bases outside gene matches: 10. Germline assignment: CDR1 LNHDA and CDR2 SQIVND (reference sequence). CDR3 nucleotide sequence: TGTGCCAGTAGTGCTCGATTGACAGGGGTGGATACGCAGTATTTT. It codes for CASSARLTGVDTQYF.

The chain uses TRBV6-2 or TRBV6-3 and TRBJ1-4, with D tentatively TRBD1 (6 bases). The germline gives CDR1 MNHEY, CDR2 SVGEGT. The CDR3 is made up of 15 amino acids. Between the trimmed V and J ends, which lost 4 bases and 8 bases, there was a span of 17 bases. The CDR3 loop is CASSSHRVSGEKLFF. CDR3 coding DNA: TGTGCCAGCAGTTCCCACAGGGTATCGGGCGAAAAACTGTTTTTT.

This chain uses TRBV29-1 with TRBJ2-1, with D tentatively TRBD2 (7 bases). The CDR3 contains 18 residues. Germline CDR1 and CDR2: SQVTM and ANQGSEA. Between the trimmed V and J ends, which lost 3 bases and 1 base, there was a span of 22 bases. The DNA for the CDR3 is TGCAGCGTTGAGGGGGGGGCTGGAACGGCGCAATCCTACAATGAGCAGTTCTTC. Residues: CSVEGGAGTAQSYNEQFF.

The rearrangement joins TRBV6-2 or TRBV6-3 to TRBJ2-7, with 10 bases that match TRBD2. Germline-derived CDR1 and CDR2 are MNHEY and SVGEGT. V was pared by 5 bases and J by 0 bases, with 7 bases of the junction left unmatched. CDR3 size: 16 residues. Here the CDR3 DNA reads TGTGCCAGCAGTCAGCCGGCTAGCGGGAGCTCCTACGAGCAGTACTTC. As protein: CASSQPASGSSYEQYF.

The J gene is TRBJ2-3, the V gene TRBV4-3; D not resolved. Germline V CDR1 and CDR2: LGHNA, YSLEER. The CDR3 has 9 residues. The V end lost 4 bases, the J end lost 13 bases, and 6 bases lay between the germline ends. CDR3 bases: TGCGCCAGCAGCCCCCCTGAGTATTTT. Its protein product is CASSPPEYF.

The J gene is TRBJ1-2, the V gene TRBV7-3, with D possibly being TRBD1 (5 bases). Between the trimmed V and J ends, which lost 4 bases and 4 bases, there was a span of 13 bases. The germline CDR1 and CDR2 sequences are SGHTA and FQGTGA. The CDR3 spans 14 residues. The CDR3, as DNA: TGTGCCAGCAGCTCGGACGGAAGGGGCTATGGCTACACCTTC. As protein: CASSSDGRGYGYTF.

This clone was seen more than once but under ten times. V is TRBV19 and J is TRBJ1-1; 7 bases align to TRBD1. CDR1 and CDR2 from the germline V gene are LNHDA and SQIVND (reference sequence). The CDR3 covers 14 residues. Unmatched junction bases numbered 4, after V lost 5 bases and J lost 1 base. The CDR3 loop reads CASSPGTENTEAFF. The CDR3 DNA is TGTGCCAGTAGTCCCGGGACAGAGAACACTGAAGCTTTCTTT.

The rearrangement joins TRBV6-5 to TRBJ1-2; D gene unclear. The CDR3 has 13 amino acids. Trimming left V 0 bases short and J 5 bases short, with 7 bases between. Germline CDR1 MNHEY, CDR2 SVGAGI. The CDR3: CASSYSRQYGYTF. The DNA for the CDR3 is TGTGCCAGCAGTTACTCGAGGCAGTATGGCTACACCTTC.

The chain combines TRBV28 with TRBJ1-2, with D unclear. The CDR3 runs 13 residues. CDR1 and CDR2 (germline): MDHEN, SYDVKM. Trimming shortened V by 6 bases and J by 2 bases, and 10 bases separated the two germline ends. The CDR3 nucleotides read TGTGCCAGCAGCCTAACCAACAACTATGGCTACACCTTC. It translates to CASSLTNNYGYTF.

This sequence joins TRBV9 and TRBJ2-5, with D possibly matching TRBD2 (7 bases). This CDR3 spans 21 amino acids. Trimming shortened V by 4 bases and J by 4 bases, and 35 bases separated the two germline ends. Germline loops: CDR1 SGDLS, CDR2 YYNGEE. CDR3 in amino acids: CASSPRGSGRGKTTGGETQYF. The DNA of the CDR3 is TGTGCCAGCAGCCCCCGGGGTAGCGGAAGGGGGAAGACCACGGGGGGAGAGACCCAGTACTTC.

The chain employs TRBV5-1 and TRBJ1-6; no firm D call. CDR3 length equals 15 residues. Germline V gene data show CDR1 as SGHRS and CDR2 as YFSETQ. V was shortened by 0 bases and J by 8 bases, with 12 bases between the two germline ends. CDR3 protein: CASSLAMAGYSPLHF. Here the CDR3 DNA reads TGCGCCAGCAGCTTGGCCATGGCAGGCTATTCACCCCTCCACTTT.

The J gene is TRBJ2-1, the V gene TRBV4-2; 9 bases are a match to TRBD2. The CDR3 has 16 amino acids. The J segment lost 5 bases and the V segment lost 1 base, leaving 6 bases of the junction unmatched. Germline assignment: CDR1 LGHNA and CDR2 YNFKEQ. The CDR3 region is CASSQGGGRAHNEQFF. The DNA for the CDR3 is TGTGCCAGCAGCCAAGGTGGCGGGAGGGCCCACAATGAGCAGTTCTTC.

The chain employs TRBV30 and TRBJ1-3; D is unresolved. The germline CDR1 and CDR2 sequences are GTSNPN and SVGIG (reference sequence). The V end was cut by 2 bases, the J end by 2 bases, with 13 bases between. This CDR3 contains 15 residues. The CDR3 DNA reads TGTGCCTGGAGTACCCTAGCGGGGACTGGAAACACCATATATTTT. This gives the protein CAWSTLAGTGNTIYF.